This T cell receptor beta chain was sequenced for a study of spatial heterogeneity in lung cancer. The wider study: Untreated early-stage non-small cell lung cancer patients, roughly 75 in total, were the donors. Study observations and caveats: At tumor resection, ubiquitous expanded TCRs were detected in blood more often than later.

Germline CDR1 is SGHTA and CDR2 is FQGNSA. V was pared by 5 bases and J by 7 bases, with 21 bases between. This CDR3 spans 15 amino acids. The study tagged each TCR cDNA molecule with a unique molecular identifier. TCRdb recomputed calls from the 5' RACE reads with MiXCR, one row per CDR3 protein. The table has 95,000 to 130,000 distinct CDR3 sequences, 12% seen once. The sample holds many counts of this clonotype. Its antigen is unidentified. The sample's time point: blood at routine non-recurrence follow-up after resection. The input material, whole RNA from tumor, nontumor lung or frozen PBMC, was sequenced unsorted.

V is TRBV7-2 and J is TRBJ2-7, with a possible D match to TRBD2 (6 bases). Sequenced material: PBMCs, taken at follow-up. The TCR comes from a male donor with early-stage non-small cell lung cancer. CDR3 amino acids: CASSPQRGGTPEQYF. CDR3 nucleotides: TGTGCCAGCAGCCCACAAAGAGGCGGGACCCCAGAGCAGTACTTC. The variable domain in full, completed from reference TRBV7-2 and TRBJ2-7, reads GAGVSQSPSNKVTEKGKDVELRCDPISGHTALYWYRQSLGQGLEFLIYFQGNSAPDKSGLPSDRFSAERTGGSVSTLTIQRTQQEDSAVYLCASSPQRGGTPEQYFGPGTRLTVT.